The 5 T cell receptor beta chains reported below all come from one sample, sequenced in a study of beta chain features in type 1 diabetes. Of the isolated RNA, all was reverse transcribed, and so the sequenced material was expressed TCRB transcripts. Repertoires were generated with immunoSEQ multiplex PCR, while TCRdb's copy carries only in-frame clones and drops some. The sample lists under 950,000 clones; about 17% were seen once. The sample comprised naive CD4+ T cells from blood. Receptors were obtained from a woman aged 18-30 years in good health.

The rearrangement joins TRBV28 to TRBJ2-7; D gene ambiguous. CDR1 MDHEN and CDR2 SYDVKM come from the germline V gene. The CDR3 runs 11 residues. V was cut by 6 bases and J by 3 bases, with 6 bases left in between. The CDR3 sequence is CASRQYYEQYF. DNA for the CDR3: TGTGCCAGCAGGCAGTACTACGAGCAGTACTTC. The entire variable domain, with the rest obtained from reference TRBV28 and TRBJ2-7, is as follows: DVKVTQSSRYLVKRTGEKVFLECVQDMDHENMFWYRQDPGLGLRLIYFSYDVKMKEKGDIPEGYSVSREKKERFSLILESASTNQTSMYLCASRQYYEQYFGPGTRLTVT.

This clone appeared a few times. The chain combines TRBV7-2 with TRBJ2-3; 8 nucleotides match TRBD2. Germline V gives CDR1 SGHTA, CDR2 FQGNSA. The CDR3 consists of 19 residues. J gave up 3 bases and V 5 bases, and 19 bases lay outside the gene matches. The chain's CDR3 is CASSPTFSSGRIRTDTQYF. The CDR3 nucleotides read TGTGCCAGCAGCCCGACGTTTAGCAGCGGGAGAATCAGAACAGATACGCAGTATTTT.

This clone was counted only a few times. The V call is TRBV5-1, the J call TRBJ2-3; 9 nucleotides agree with TRBD2. Germline CDR1 SGHRS, CDR2 YFSETQ. This CDR3 region has 15 residues. V lost 5 bases to trimming and J lost 4 bases; unmatched junction nucleotides: 8. CDR3 coding DNA: TGCGCCAGCAGGAGAGTATTAGCGGGAGCAGATACGCAGTATTTT. This translates into CASRRVLAGADTQYF.

This clone was found a few times. V gene TRBV7-9 combines with J gene TRBJ1-2; D possibly corresponds to TRBD1 (6 bases). V lost 3 bases, J lost 10 bases, and 15 bases lay in between. CDR1 and CDR2 from the germline V gene are SEHNR and FQNEAQ (reference sequence). The CDR3 runs to 13 residues. This CDR3 reads CASSFGQGYLYTF. The CDR3 DNA reads as TGTGCCAGCAGCTTCGGGCAGGGGTACCTCTACACCTTC. The full variable domain, with the rest looked up from reference TRBV7-9 and TRBJ1-2, is DTGVSQNPRHKITKRGQNVTFRCDPISEHNRLYWYRQTLGQGPEFLTYFQNEAQLEKSRLLSDRFSAERPKGSFSTLEIQRTEQGDSAMYLCASSFGQGYLYTFGSGTRLTVV.

This clone has at least ten counts. The rearrangement uses TRBV10-3 and TRBJ2-1; D may correspond to TRBD1 or TRBD2 (5 bases each). This CDR3 is built from 14 residues. Germline lookup yields CDR1 ENHRY and CDR2 SYGVKD. V lost 2 bases, J lost 7 bases, and 12 bases lay in between. The CDR3 sequence is CAISERGRGNEQFF. In DNA form, the CDR3 reads TGTGCCATCAGTGAGCGGGGCCGTGGGAATGAGCAGTTCTTC.